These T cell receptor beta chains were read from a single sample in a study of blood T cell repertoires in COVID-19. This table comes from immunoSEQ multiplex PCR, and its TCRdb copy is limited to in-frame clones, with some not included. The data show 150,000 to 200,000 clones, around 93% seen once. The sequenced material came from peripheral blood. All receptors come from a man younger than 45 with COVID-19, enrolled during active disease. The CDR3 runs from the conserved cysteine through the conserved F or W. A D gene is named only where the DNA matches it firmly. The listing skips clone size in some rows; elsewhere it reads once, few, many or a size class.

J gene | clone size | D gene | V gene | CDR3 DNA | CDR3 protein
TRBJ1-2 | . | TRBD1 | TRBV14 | TGTGCCAGCAGCCAAGAGAAGACAGGGGTAATGGATGGCTACACCTTC | CASSQEKTGVMDGYTF
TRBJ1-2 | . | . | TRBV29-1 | TGCAGCGCGTCGGGAGGCGGGGTCTACACCTTC | CSASGGGVYTF
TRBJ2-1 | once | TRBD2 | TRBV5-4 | TGTGCCAGCAGCAGGGGACTAGCGGGGTTCACCTACAATGAGCAGTTCTTC | CASSRGLAGFTYNEQFF
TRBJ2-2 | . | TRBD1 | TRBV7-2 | TGTGCCAGCAGCTTAGGGGACAGGGTTCGGAAACCGGCCGGGGAGCTGTTTTTT | CASSLGDRVRKPAGELFF
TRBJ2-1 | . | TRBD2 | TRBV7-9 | TGTGCCAGCAGCCCACCTAGCGGGGCCACCTACAATGAGCAGTTCTTC | CASSPPSGATYNEQFF
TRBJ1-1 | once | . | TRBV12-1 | TGTGCCAGCAGCTTCCTATACAGGGAGCAAACTTTCTTT | CASSFLYREQTFF
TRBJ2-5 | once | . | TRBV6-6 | TGTGCCAGCAGTTACGGGCAGGGTGGGGAGACCCAGTACTTC | CASSYGQGGETQYF
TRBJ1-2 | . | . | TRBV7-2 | TGTGCCAGCAGCTCTGTGGGCTTTAGGGGCTATGGCTACACCTTC | CASSSVGFRGYGYTF
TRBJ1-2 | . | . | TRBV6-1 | TGTGCCAGCAGTGAACTGGGGGGCTATGGCTACACCTTC | CASSELGGYGYTF
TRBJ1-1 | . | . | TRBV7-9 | TGTGCCAGCAGCTTAGAGGCAGGGTGGACTGAAGCTTTCTTT | CASSLEAGWTEAFF
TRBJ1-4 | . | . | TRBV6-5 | TGTGCCAGCAGTTCGGGAAGACTAACTAATGAAAAACTGTTTTTT | CASSSGRLTNEKLFF
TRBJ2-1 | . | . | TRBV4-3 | TGCGCCAGCAGCCGATCCAACTTCGGGTCCTACAATGAGCAGTTCTTC | CASSRSNFGSYNEQFF
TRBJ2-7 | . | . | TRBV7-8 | TGTGCCAGCAGCTTAGGATCCCTAAGCGGGACATGGAGCGAGCAGTACTTC | CASSLGSLSGTWSEQYF
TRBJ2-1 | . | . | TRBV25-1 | TGTGCCAGCAGTGTAGCTAGGAGGTTCTACAATGAGCAGTTCTTC | CASSVARRFYNEQFF
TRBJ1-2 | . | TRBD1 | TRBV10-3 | TGTGCCATCAGTGCCGCCGGGACAGGGGCCCGGGATGGCTACACCTTC | CAISAAGTGARDGYTF
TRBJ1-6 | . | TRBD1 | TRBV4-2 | TGTGCCAGCAGCCAAGATCTGGACAGGGCCTACAATTCACCCCTCCACTTT | CASSQDLDRAYNSPLHF
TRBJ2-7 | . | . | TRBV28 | TGTGCCAGCAGTTTGGACGGAGGGAGACACGAGCAGTACTTC | CASSLDGGRHEQYF
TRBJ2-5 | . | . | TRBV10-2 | TGCGCCAGCAGTGTTTCAGGTCAAGAGACCCAGTACTTC | CASSVSGQETQYF